The 10 T cell receptor beta chains presented below share a single source sample, sequenced in a study of OX40 agonist ivuxolimab in advanced cancers. This table comes from immunoSEQ multiplex PCR, and its TCRdb copy is limited to in-frame clones, with some not included. The data hold roughly 75,000 clones, with about nine tenths observed a single time. The sequences come from CD4+ or CD8+ T cells sorted from blood, collected in a trial of the OX40 agonist ivuxolimab. All receptors come from an adult with an advanced solid tumor such as melanoma, head and neck, liver or kidney cancer.

This clone was recorded only once. The chain employs TRBV7-3 and TRBJ2-7, with D possibly TRBD1 on 6 matching bases. V dropped 4 bases and J dropped 1 base, with 14 bases sitting between them. This CDR3 has 15 amino acids. Per the germline V gene, CDR1 is SGHTA and CDR2 is FQGTGA. The CDR3 is CASSYEPGASYEQYF. Here the CDR3 DNA reads TGTGCCAGCAGCTATGAACCAGGGGCGTCCTACGAGCAGTACTTC.

A single count supports this clone. V gene TRBV5-4 combines with J gene TRBJ2-1, with TRBD2 matching over 7 bases. V trimming: 4 bases; J trimming: 4 bases; junction bases outside the gene matches: 11. This CDR3 is 16 amino acids long. Germline V gene sequence: CDR1 SGHNT, CDR2 YYREEE (reference sequence). The CDR3 region is CASSPSGSGEYNEQFF. In DNA, the CDR3 is TGTGCCAGCAGCCCGTCCGGGAGCGGGGAATACAATGAGCAGTTCTTC. Together with reference TRBV5-4 and TRBJ2-1, the CDR3 gives the full variable domain: ETGVTQSPTHLIKTRGQQVTLRCSSQSGHNTVSWYQQALGQGPQFIFQYYREEENGRGNFPPRFSGLQFPNYSSELNVNALELDDSALYLCASSPSGSGEYNEQFFGPGTRLTVL.

CDR3 loop: CASIPPRGTYEQYF. CDR3 DNA: TGTGCCAGCATTCCTCCTAGAGGTACCTACGAGCAGTACTTC. The chain employs TRBV6-1 and TRBJ2-7; the D is unclear. Germline-derived CDR1 and CDR2 are MNHNS and SASEGT. The CDR3 contains 14 residues. Trimming pared 7 bases from V and 2 bases from J, leaving 15 bases between.

This clone appeared a few times. The chain has TRBV5-5 and TRBJ2-7; 7 bases map to TRBD2. The ends lost 1 base at V and 6 bases at J; junction bases unmatched: 10. Germline V gene lookup returns CDR1 SGHKS and CDR2 YYEKEE (reference sequence). CDR3 length: 15 residues. CDR3 protein: CASSLLPEWGGEQYF. The CDR3 coding sequence is TGTGCCAGCAGCTTGTTGCCTGAATGGGGGGGCGAGCAGTACTTC.

The chain couples TRBV5-6 to TRBJ1-1; perhaps TRBD1 as D (5 bases). Germline lookup yields CDR1 SGHDT and CDR2 YYEEEE. This CDR3 has 14 amino acids. V gave up 0 bases and J gave up 5 bases, with 11 bases separating them. CDR3 coding DNA: TGTGCCAGCAGCTTGGTGAGGGGCACGACTGAAGCTTTCTTT. Its translation: CASSLVRGTTEAFF.

The table lists this clone with a count of one. The V gene is TRBV11-2, the J gene TRBJ1-5; D gene uncertain. The V end lost 1 base, the J end lost 10 bases, and 11 bases lay between the germline ends. CDR1 and CDR2 from the germline V gene are SGHAT and FQNNGV. The CDR3 contains 13 residues. The CDR3 here is CASSLGLTSPQHF. The CDR3 DNA is TGTGCCAGCAGCTTAGGCCTAACAAGTCCCCAGCATTTT.

V is TRBV28 and J is TRBJ2-1, with a tentative D call TRBD2 (5 bases). There are 15 residues in the CDR3. CDR1 and CDR2 (germline): MDHEN, SYDVKM. V dropped 4 bases and J dropped 2 bases, with 12 bases sitting between them. This chain's CDR3 is CASSWFTGAYNEQFF. For the CDR3, the DNA is TGTGCCAGCAGTTGGTTTACCGGGGCCTACAATGAGCAGTTCTTC. The variable domain in full, completed from reference TRBV28 and TRBJ2-1, reads DVKVTQSSRYLVKRTGEKVFLECVQDMDHENMFWYRQDPGLGLRLIYFSYDVKMKEKGDIPEGYSVSREKKERFSLILESASTNQTSMYLCASSWFTGAYNEQFFGPGTRLTVL.

The chain carries TRBV7-9 and TRBJ1-1; D call uncertain. CDR3 length equals 14 residues. Germline V gene lookup returns CDR1 SEHNR and CDR2 FQNEAQ (reference sequence). The V and J ends lost 4 bases and 0 bases respectively, with 9 bases between them. DNA of the CDR3: TGTGCCAGCAGCTCCCGGGAGTTGAACACTGAAGCTTTCTTT. Amino acid sequence: CASSSRELNTEAFF.

This clone was detected only once. The J gene is TRBJ2-3, the V gene TRBV6-6; possibly TRBD1 or TRBD2 for D (6 bases each). The germline CDR1 and CDR2 sequences are MNHNY and SVGAGI (reference sequence). CDR3 size: 15 residues. The V and J ends lost 4 bases and 1 base respectively, with 12 bases between them. CDR3 loop: CASSSAGHGTDTQYF. In nucleotides, the CDR3 is TGTGCCAGCAGTTCCGCGGGACACGGCACAGATACGCAGTATTTT.

The rearrangement uses TRBV5-1 and TRBJ2-1, with 9 positions matching TRBD1. The CDR3 has 14 amino acids. The J segment lost 8 bases and the V segment lost 3 bases, leaving 6 bases of the junction unmatched. The germline V gene encodes CDR1 SGHRS and CDR2 YFSETQ. This CDR3 reads CASSSGQGKDEQFF. The CDR3 nucleotides are TGCGCCAGCAGCTCAGGACAGGGGAAGGATGAGCAGTTCTTC. The full variable domain, its missing parts supplied by reference TRBV5-1 and TRBJ2-1, is KAGVTQTPRYLIKTRGQQVTLSCSPISGHRSVSWYQQTPGQGLQFLFEYFSETQRNKGNFPGRFSGRQFSNSRSEMNVSTLELGDSALYLCASSSGQGKDEQFFGPGTRLTVL.